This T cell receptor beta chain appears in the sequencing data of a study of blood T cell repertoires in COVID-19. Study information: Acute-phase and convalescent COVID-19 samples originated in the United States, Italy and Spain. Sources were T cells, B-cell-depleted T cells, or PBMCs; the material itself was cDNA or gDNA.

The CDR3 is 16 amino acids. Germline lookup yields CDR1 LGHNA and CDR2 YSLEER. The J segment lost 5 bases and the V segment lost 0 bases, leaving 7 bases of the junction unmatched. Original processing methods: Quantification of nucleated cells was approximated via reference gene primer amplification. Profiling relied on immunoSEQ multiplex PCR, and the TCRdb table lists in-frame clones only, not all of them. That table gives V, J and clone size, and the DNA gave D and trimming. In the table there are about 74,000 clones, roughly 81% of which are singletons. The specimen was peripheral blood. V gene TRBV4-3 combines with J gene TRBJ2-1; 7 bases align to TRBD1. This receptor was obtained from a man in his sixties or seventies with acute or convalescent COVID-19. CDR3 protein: CASSQDYRGPHNEQFF. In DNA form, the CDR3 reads TGCGCCAGCAGCCAAGACTACAGGGGCCCCCACAATGAGCAGTTCTTC.